The rows below give T cell receptor beta chains drawn from one sample of a study of patients and donors after allogeneic stem cell transplantation. TCRdb fed the RT-PCR reads into MiXCR, producing one record per CDR3 protein. The sample carries about a million distinct CDR3 sequences, under 20% recorded once. What was sequenced was blood, either unsorted or a sorted T cell fraction (not recorded which). The receptors here all came from a human donor who was either an allogeneic HSCT recipient or a stem cell or donor lymphocyte infusion donor (not recorded which). It is not recorded whose cells these are; they may come from a transplant donor. Both conserved end residues are part of each CDR3. Fields, in order: CDR3 DNA, CDR3 protein, V gene, J gene, D gene, clone size. D genes are given only for firm matches. Clone size is not always given. Where it is, it says once, few, many or a class for expanded clones.

TGTGCCAGCAGCTTGGTGGGCAGCTTCTCCTACGAGCAGTACTTC	CASSLVGSFSYEQYF	TRBV5-5	TRBJ2-7	-	few
TGTGCTAGTTTCTTACTATCCTCCTACGAGCAGTACTTC	CASFLLSSYEQYF	TRBV12-5	TRBJ2-7	-	-
TGTGCCAGCAGCTCTAGCGGGAGCTTGGAGACCCAGTACTTC	CASSSSGSLETQYF	TRBV5-5	TRBJ2-5	TRBD2	few
TGTGCCAGCAGTTTAGACGTGATGGGGACAGCCAGCTACACCTTC	CASSLDVMGTASYTF	TRBV12-3/TRBV12-4	TRBJ1-2	TRBD1	once
TGTGCCAGCTCACCACCGGTATCTGGAAGCACCATATATTTT	CASSPPVSGSTIYF	TRBV18	TRBJ1-3	-	-
TGTGCCAGCAGCTCACGGACAGACCGAAGTATTCCGTTTCAAGAGACCCAGTACTTC	CASSSRTDRSIPFQETQYF	TRBV6-2/TRBV6-3	TRBJ2-5	-	-
TGTGCCAGCAGTCCCTCGAGGGGGCCCACAGATACGCAGTATTTT	CASSPSRGPTDTQYF	TRBV11-2	TRBJ2-3	TRBD1	-
TGTGCCAGCAGTGTACTACAGGGAGGAACTAATGAAAAACTGTTTTTT	CASSVLQGGTNEKLFF	TRBV25-1	TRBJ1-4	-	few
TGTGCCAGCACCTACGATGACCCTTTTGAAAAACTGTTTTTT	CASTYDDPFEKLFF	TRBV11-2	TRBJ1-4	-	-
TGCAGTGCTAGGGGCGGGACAGTGGGTCTCAATCAGCCCCAGCATTTT	CSARGGTVGLNQPQHF	TRBV20-1	TRBJ1-5	TRBD1	-